This T cell receptor beta chain derives from a study of T cell repertoires in cytomegalovirus infection. Overall study: Evidence of both CMV infection and a matching HLA type came from public TCR beta signatures.

TCRdb fed the reads into MiXCR, producing one record per CDR3 protein. This table holds approximately 160,000 distinct CDR3 sequences, roughly a sixth found once. Study observations and caveats: Using cumulative public TCR beta family frequency, the authors identified those who carried CMV together with the relevant HLA. The ex vivo response showed dominance by HLA-C-restricted CMV-specific TCR beta clonotypes.

As to this clonotype: Its target is not known.

The CDR3 spans 15 residues. Germline loops: CDR1 MDHEN, CDR2 SYDVKM. V was clipped by 3 bases and J by 0 bases, with 12 bases between them. V gene TRBV28 combines with J gene TRBJ2-7; tentatively, D is TRBD1 (5 bases). This clonotype was obtained from a human donor in good health (CMV status not recorded). Some clones in this sample may be carry-over from other donors' samples. Sequenced: CD8+ T cells from PBMCs. The CDR3 sequence: CASSFGDSSSYEQYF. The CDR3 nucleotides are TGTGCCAGCAGTTTTGGTGACAGCAGCTCCTACGAGCAGTACTTC.